Described below is a single TCR beta chain sequence and its context. No cognate antigen has been identified for it. Qualities for individual bases were not recorded, and no much larger clone is one base off. This sample stems from a study of cytomegalovirus exposure and HLA in healthy donors (dated by TCRdb to the late 2010s). General notes on the study: According to a later analysis, the 120 or so validation repertoires were produced on the same platform as the roughly 720 repertoires of the first cohort. The study was designed to test whether signatures of past pathogen exposure could be identified by cataloging public T cell receptors. In addition to the first cohort of 666 subjects, a separate validation cohort of under 150 different subjects was used. To predict cytomegalovirus infection status, the study combined high-throughput TCR immunosequencing, statistical association of individual TCRs with disease status, and machine learning. Study-wide findings and limitations: In both the original and validation cohorts, the classifier was reported to diagnose cytomegalovirus status with high specificity and sensitivity. The study listed 164 TCR beta chains as associated with cytomegalovirus. Across donors, most TCR sequences were observed very rarely, whereas some public TCRs were present in many individuals. Of the cluster scores, around 95% were above 0 in a later analysis, which found that TCRs clustered in the first cohort also tended to co-occur in the 120 or so validation repertoires. A later analysis lacked HLA typing for the validation cohort, so it scored co-occurrence in that cohort across all 110 or so repertoires. A few of the identified cytomegalovirus-associated TCR beta chains were confirmed in vitro to be specific for cytomegalovirus antigens. It was suggested by the authors that the approach could potentially be generalized to other disease states and immunological phenotypes.

CDR1 and CDR2, looked up from the germline V gene, are SGDLS and YYNGEE. There are 14 amino acids in the CDR3, from cysteine to phenylalanine inclusive. The entry retains the CDR3 DNA only, 42 bases that are in frame from base 1. Between the V and J ends, shortened by 4 bases and 5 bases respectively, the junction contains 15 bases. The donors were included in the validation cohort of 120 subjects, a group kept apart from the roughly 680-subject first cohort. The library relied on the immunoSEQ multiplex PCR assay. The original pipeline was this. A statistical classification framework was developed to diagnose cytomegalovirus status using the catalog of TCR beta chain sequences. TCRdb carries this immuneACCESS record with in-frame sequences only. Its versions omit some clonotypes, under half of them owing to an unresolved V gene in the studies checked, with the rest unexplained. V and J calls and clone size are copied from that table; D and trimming were computed from the DNA. The sample table records about 240,000 clones; 70% to 90% of these occur just once. Roughly 1.2% of the sample rests with the top ten.

The clonotype comes from a woman aged 30 to 39 in good health and CMV-seropositive. The sample was PBMCs. The rearrangement joined TRBV9 to TRBJ1-1; confidence is insufficient to name the D gene. The CDR3 reads CASSYQLLGTEAFF. The DNA is as follows: TGTGCCAGCAGCTACCAACTACTCGGGACTGAAGCTTTCTTT.